The next 10 T cell receptor beta chains were all read from a single sample in a study of vaccination and CD4 T cells after COVID-19. Sample treatment: approximately 9-day PBMC culture with coronavirus spike peptide pools or control peptides (ViraFEST assay). An Oncomine TCR Beta short-read assay was used to sequence the DNA from cultured CD4+ T cells. From the PCR reads, TCRdb called clonotypes with MiXCR, one entry per CDR3 protein. The table shows 1,500 to 2,000 distinct CDR3 sequences, with over 65% occurring only once. These TCRs are of unknown antigen specificity. Sample: CD4+ T cells from blood, cultured in vitro, taken after SARS-CoV-2 vaccination. Receptor source: a human donor who had recovered from COVID-19.

J is TRBJ1-6 and V is TRBV10-3; 8 bases are a match to TRBD1. This CDR3 is 15 amino acids long. Germline V gene data show CDR1 as ENHRY and CDR2 as SYGVKD. V was clipped by 6 bases and J by 10 bases; unmatched bases: 11. DNA of the CDR3: TGTGCCATCAGCTCAAATGGACAGGGACAGTCACCCCTCCACTTT. Translating it yields CAISSNGQGQSPLHF.

The chain uses TRBV6-5 and TRBJ2-7; 8 bases match TRBD2. The CDR3 covers 15 residues. J was trimmed by 2 bases and V by 4 bases; bases with no gene match: 7. Per germline, CDR1 MNHEY and CDR2 SVGAGI. CDR3 residues: CASSSLAGVTYEQYF. DNA of the CDR3: TGTGCCAGCAGTTCTCTAGCGGGCGTAACCTACGAGCAGTACTTC.

CDR3 residues: CASSILGVGSGANVLTF. The CDR3 DNA reads as TGTGCCAGTAGTATTCTGGGAGTAGGCTCTGGGGCCAACGTCCTGACTTTC. J is TRBJ2-6 and V is TRBV19; a weak D match, TRBD2 (5 bases). Germline CDR1 LNHDA, CDR2 SQIVND (reference sequence). The length of the CDR3 is 17 residues. Trimming removed 3 bases at V and 0 bases at J, with 12 bases between. The full variable domain, rest sourced from reference TRBV19 and TRBJ2-6, is DGGITQSPKYLFRKEGQNVTLSCEQNLNHDAMYWYRQDPGQGLRLIYYSQIVNDFQKGDIAEGYSVSREKKESFPLTVTSAQKNPTAFYLCASSILGVGSGANVLTFGAGSRLTVL.

This chain links TRBV20-1 with TRBJ1-2; possible D gene TRBD1, 6 bases. This CDR3 spans 12 amino acids. Germline CDR1 and CDR2: DFQATT and SNEGSKA (reference sequence). V lost 3 bases, J lost 4 bases, and 9 bases lay in between. For the CDR3, the DNA is TGCAGTGCTAGCGGACAGACCTATGGCTACACCTTC. Protein product: CSASGQTYGYTF.

The chain uses TRBV20-1 and TRBJ2-7; 7 nucleotides line up with TRBD1. The CDR3 contains 13 residues. Unmatched junction bases numbered 9, after V lost 3 bases and J lost 7 bases. Germline lookup yields CDR1 DFQATT and CDR2 SNEGSKA (reference sequence). The CDR3 sequence is CSASRQGKGEQYF. CDR3 coding DNA: TGCAGTGCTAGTAGACAGGGAAAAGGGGAGCAGTACTTC.

The chain recombines TRBV7-2 with TRBJ1-1; a weak D match, TRBD1 (5 bases). Germline V gene data show CDR1 as SGHTA and CDR2 as FQGNSA. With 4 bases removed from V and 4 bases from J, the gap between germline ends came to 13 bases. The CDR3 spans 14 residues. CDR3 loop: CASSSGHSLTEAFF. The CDR3 DNA follows: TGTGCCAGCAGCTCAGGACACTCACTCACTGAAGCTTTCTTT.

Only a few counts were recorded for this clonotype. The CDR3 protein is CSATKQNTEAFF. The CDR3 bases are TGCAGTGCTACAAAACAGAACACTGAAGCTTTCTTT. The chain joins TRBV20-1 to TRBJ1-1; no reliable D call. In germline, CDR1 is DFQATT, CDR2 SNEGSKA (reference sequence). The CDR3 totals 12 residues. Trimming took off 4 bases at V and 1 base at J, with 7 bases between the two ends.

The gene calls are TRBV2 and TRBJ2-1, with a possible D match to TRBD2 (5 bases). Trimming removed 4 bases at V and 8 bases at J, with 12 bases between. This CDR3 has 13 amino acids. The germline gives CDR1 SNHLY, CDR2 FYNNEI. CDR3 amino acids: CASSVQLEDEQFF. DNA of the CDR3: TGTGCCAGCAGTGTCCAACTAGAGGATGAGCAGTTCTTC.

The chain carries TRBV5-1 and TRBJ1-1, with D perhaps TRBD1 (6 bases). This CDR3 has 14 residues. Trimming stripped 5 bases from V and 1 base from J, with 12 bases between. Germline CDR1 reads SGHRS; CDR2 reads YFSETQ. The chain's CDR3 is CASSPRTANTEAFF. In nucleotides, the CDR3 is TGCGCCAGCAGTCCTCGGACAGCGAACACTGAAGCTTTCTTT.

V gene TRBV27 combines with J gene TRBJ1-5, with no clear D. There are 13 residues in the CDR3. CDR1 and CDR2 from the germline V gene are MNHEY and SMNVEV (reference sequence). V gave up 6 bases and J gave up 7 bases, with 13 bases separating them. As DNA, the CDR3 is TGTGCCAGCAGCCCAGCTTTTTCGCAGCCCCAGCATTTT. Its protein is CASSPAFSQPQHF.